This TCR beta chain was recorded in a study of post-analysis software for immune sequencing data. TCR beta cDNA libraries included unique molecular identifiers. TCRdb re-called the PCR reads through MiXCR, storing one row per CDR3 protein. The sample consists of 700,000 to 900,000 distinct CDR3 sequences, 46% of them appearing once. The sample holds a few counts of this clonotype. This TCR came from a girl aged 10 to 17 with multiple sclerosis. Material for sequencing was blood.

For the CDR3, the DNA is TGTGCCAGCAGCTTAGTGGGGCGGGAGCAAGATACGCAGTATTTT. Its translation is CASSLVGREQDTQYF. J is TRBJ2-3 and V is TRBV11-2; TRBD2 matches 7 bases. Germline values: CDR1 SGHAT, CDR2 FQNNGV. The ends lost 1 base at V and 5 bases at J; junction bases unmatched: 6. The CDR3 has 15 amino acids.